The 20 T cell receptor beta chains presented below share a single source sample, sequenced in a study of shared clonotypes between healthy human individuals. The table came from immunoSEQ multiplex PCR; TCRdb's copy has only in-frame clones and leaves some out. The sample contains about 2.1 million clones, 93% of which appear only once. As defined, naive CD8 cells were CD45RO-negative and positively selected for CCR7, with terminally differentiated effector memory CD45RA+ cells excluded. Input material: naive CD8+ T cells from PBMCs. These receptors were obtained from a man between 18 and 35 years old in good health. Some clones in this sample may be carry-over from other donors' samples.

The chain recombines TRBV27 with TRBJ2-7; 9 bases match TRBD1. Germline assignment: CDR1 MNHEY and CDR2 SMNVEV (reference sequence). The V segment lost 6 bases and the J segment 2 bases; nucleotides outside the gene matches: 8. The CDR3 is 15 residues long. The CDR3 loop reads CASRFRDRAPYEQYF. As DNA, the CDR3 is TGTGCCAGCAGATTCCGGGACAGGGCCCCCTACGAGCAGTACTTC.

The chain recombines TRBV7-9 with TRBJ1-1; D not resolved. This CDR3 has 15 residues. CDR1 is SEHNR, CDR2 FQNEAQ, per germline (reference sequence). Trimming shortened V by 5 bases and J by 5 bases, and 18 bases separated the two germline ends. The CDR3 DNA sequence: TGTGCCAGCAGCCATGTAGGTGGAATGGGTACTGAAGCTTTCTTT. This codes for CASSHVGGMGTEAFF. Full variable domain (rest looked up from reference TRBV7-9 and TRBJ1-1): DTGVSQNPRHKITKRGQNVTFRCDPISEHNRLYWYRQTLGQGPEFLTYFQNEAQLEKSRLLSDRFSAERPKGSFSTLEIQRTEQGDSAMYLCASSHVGGMGTEAFFGQGTRLTVV.

The chain joins TRBV25-1 to TRBJ2-7; D remains unclear. Germline values: CDR1 MGHDK, CDR2 SYGVNS. V was trimmed by 1 base and J by 1 base, leaving 8 bases between them. The CDR3 runs to 14 residues. The CDR3 DNA is TGTGCCAGCAGTGAATCCCGAACGTCCTACGAGCAGTACTTC. It encodes CASSESRTSYEQYF.

A single count supports this clone. The CDR3 DNA reads as TGTGCCAGCAGCCGCCGATTCCCCGAAGACAGGGAGTGCGGCTACACCTTC. This gives the protein CASSRRFPEDRECGYTF. V is TRBV12-1 and J is TRBJ1-2; no DNA check was done on the table's D call, TRBD1. TRBV12-1 is an annotated pseudogene. This CDR3 has 17 amino acids.

As concerns this clone: The sample holds other DNA sequences that translate to the same CDR3. The chain carries TRBV19 and TRBJ2-7; D is undetermined. V shed 3 bases and J shed 5 bases, with 8 bases lying between them. The germline V gene has CDR1 LNHDA and CDR2 SQIVND (reference sequence). This CDR3 has 12 amino acids. This CDR3 is CASSIGPDEQYF. The DNA of the CDR3 is TGTGCCAGTAGTATCGGGCCCGACGAGCAGTACTTC. Using reference TRBV19 and TRBJ2-7 for the parts outside the CDR3, the full variable domain is DGGITQSPKYLFRKEGQNVTLSCEQNLNHDAMYWYRQDPGQGLRLIYYSQIVNDFQKGDIAEGYSVSREKKESFPLTVTSAQKNPTAFYLCASSIGPDEQYFGPGTRLTVT.

The genes are TRBV27 and TRBJ2-3; D is uncertain. The CDR3 consists of 16 residues. V lost 5 bases to trimming and J lost 1 base, with 16 bases between them. Germline lookup yields CDR1 MNHEY and CDR2 SMNVEV (reference sequence). The CDR3, as DNA: TGTGCCAGCAGTCTACTGACCCCCTGGGGCACAGATACGCAGTATTTT. Protein sequence: CASSLLTPWGTDTQYF.

This rearrangement joins TRBV29-1 to TRBJ1-1; D might be TRBD1 (5 bases). CDR3 length: 14 residues. The V gene lost 2 bases and the J gene lost 2 bases, with 12 bases spanning the gap. Per the germline V gene, CDR1 is SQVTM and CDR2 is ANQGSEA. CDR3 nucleotide sequence: TGCAGCGTTGAATTGTCCAGGGCCAACACTGAAGCTTTCTTT. Translation gives CSVELSRANTEAFF.

This CDR3 reads CASSWRQGEGEDTQYF. The CDR3 DNA is TGTGCCAGCAGCTGGCGACAGGGGGAAGGTGAAGATACGCAGTATTTT. This chain connects TRBV7-9 to TRBJ2-3; 9 bases fit TRBD1. Germline assignment: CDR1 SEHNR and CDR2 FQNEAQ (reference sequence). The CDR3 runs to 16 residues. V lost 4 bases and J lost 5; bases outside the gene matches: 10.

The chain is built from TRBV7-8 and TRBJ2-7; D gene unclear. Looked up from germline, CDR1 is SGHVS and CDR2 is FQNEAQ. V gave up 5 bases and J gave up 6 bases, with 14 bases separating them. CDR3 length: 13 amino acids. The CDR3 DNA reads TGTGCCAGCAGCCTCGAGCCCTACTCCGAGCAGTACTTC. Amino acids: CASSLEPYSEQYF.

The chain employs TRBV28 and TRBJ2-2; no clear D gene. This CDR3 is 13 amino acids long. Trimming took off 5 bases at V and 4 bases at J, with 8 bases between the two ends. From germline, CDR1 is MDHEN and CDR2 SYDVKM. This CDR3 is CASSDAVTGELFF. The CDR3 region has the DNA TGTGCCAGCAGTGATGCGGTCACCGGGGAGCTGTTTTTT.

V and J are TRBV6-5 and TRBJ2-5; 7 nucleotides agree with TRBD1. The DNA matches TRBJ2-7 better at its end, which makes the J call doubtful. This CDR3 is 15 amino acids long. Germline V gene lookup returns CDR1 MNHEY and CDR2 SVGAGI. CDR3 DNA sequence: TGTGCCAGCAGTTACTCCCTAGGGGGCCCCTACGAGCAGTACTTC. It encodes CASSYSLGGPYEQYF.

V and J are TRBV5-1 and TRBJ2-7, with unresolved D. Germline-derived CDR1 and CDR2 are SGHRS and YFSETQ. The ends were cut back, 3 bases at V and 3 bases at J, with 10 bases in the middle. There are 13 residues in the CDR3. The CDR3 loop reads CASSSGLGYEQYF. The CDR3 DNA sequence: TGCGCCAGCAGCTCCGGGCTAGGCTACGAGCAGTACTTC.

This clone showed up just once. This sequence joins TRBV6-5 and TRBJ2-3; D is unresolved. CDR3 length equals 14 residues. Trimming removed 6 bases at V and 1 base at J, with 11 bases between. CDR1 MNHEY and CDR2 SVGAGI come from the germline V gene. CDR3 sequence (DNA): TGTGCCAGCAGGGAGTCCGGCCGCACAGATACGCAGTATTTT. Its protein is CASRESGRTDTQYF.

This clone appeared a single time. The CDR3 loop is CASSPSPFPGAYNEQFF. The CDR3 DNA reads as TGTGCCAGCAGCCCCTCCCCTTTCCCGGGGGCCTACAATGAGCAGTTCTTC. The chain carries TRBV9 and TRBJ2-1; tentative D call: TRBD2 (6 bases). Germline assignment: CDR1 SGDLS and CDR2 YYNGEE. The CDR3 length is 17 residues. Trimming took off 4 bases at V and 2 bases at J, with 19 bases between the two ends.

The table lists this clone with a count of one. The chain uses TRBV2 and TRBJ1-3; 8 positions match TRBD1. Germline V CDR1 and CDR2: SNHLY, FYNNEI. The V and J ends lost 5 bases and 4 bases, in that order; junction bases with no gene match: 7. The CDR3 is 15 residues long. The CDR3 loop reads CASSYTGGVGNTIYF. CDR3 DNA sequence: TGTGCCAGCAGTTATACAGGGGGGGTAGGAAACACCATATATTTT. The variable domain in full, with the rest retrieved from reference TRBV2 and TRBJ1-3, is EPEVTQTPSHQVTQMGQEVILRCVPISNHLYFYWYRQILGQKVEFLVSFYNNEISEKSEIFDDQFSVERPDGSNFTLKIRSTKLEDSAMYFCASSYTGGVGNTIYFGEGSWLTVV.

The genes are TRBV28 and TRBJ2-7, with no clear D. This CDR3 region has 16 residues. Germline V gene sequence: CDR1 MDHEN, CDR2 SYDVKM. Trimming shortened V by 4 bases and J by 0 bases, and 16 bases separated the two germline ends. This CDR3 reads CASSSPQSKSSYEQYF. The CDR3 DNA reads as TGTGCCAGCAGTTCCCCTCAGTCAAAGAGCTCCTACGAGCAGTACTTC.

The rearrangement joins TRBV9 to TRBJ2-2, with TRBD1 identical over 7 bases. CDR1 is SGDLS, CDR2 YYNGEE, per germline. With 6 bases clipped from V and 5 bases from J, the junction kept 10 bases outside the gene matches. The CDR3 spans 15 residues. The CDR3 sequence: CASTLGGGQTGELFF. The DNA of the CDR3 is TGTGCCAGCACCCTAGGTGGGGGACAGACCGGGGAGCTGTTTTTT.

The chain employs TRBV15 and TRBJ1-4; 8 positions match TRBD1. With V trimmed by 3 bases and J by 8 bases, 8 bases remained unmatched. This CDR3 has 15 residues. CDR1 is LNHNV, CDR2 YYDKDF, per germline (reference sequence). The CDR3 loop reads CATSSVQGASEKLFF. CDR3 in DNA: TGTGCCACCAGCAGTGTTCAGGGGGCTTCGGAAAAACTGTTTTTT. Using reference TRBV15 and TRBJ1-4 for the parts outside the CDR3, the full variable domain is DAMVIQNPRYQVTQFGKPVTLSCSQTLNHNVMYWYQQKSSQAPKLLFHYYDKDFNNEADTPDNFQSRRPNTSFCFLDIRSPGLGDTAMYLCATSSVQGASEKLFFGSGTQLSVL.

This sequence joins TRBV6-1 and TRBJ2-3; the match to TRBD1 covers 8 bases. The CDR3 extends over 20 amino acids. V lost 5 bases and J lost 0; bases outside the gene matches: 19. The germline CDR1 and CDR2 sequences are MNHNS and SASEGT. CDR3: CASSQDKPGTGKTSTDTQYF. As DNA, the CDR3 is TGTGCCAGCAGTCAAGACAAACCCGGGACAGGTAAAACTAGCACAGATACGCAGTATTTT.

This clone occurred once. V is TRBV2 and J is TRBJ1-1; D is undetermined. V was trimmed by 4 bases and J by 1 base, leaving 10 bases between them. CDR1 and CDR2 (germline): SNHLY, FYNNEI. This CDR3 is built from 14 residues. The CDR3: CASSGTRTNTEAFF. The CDR3 region has the DNA TGTGCCAGCAGTGGAACCAGGACGAACACTGAAGCTTTCTTT.